This T cell receptor beta chain was captured by sequencing in a study of shared clonotypes between healthy human individuals. This clone has just one count. Its antigen is as yet unknown. At the DNA level, this CDR3 is encoded by other sequences in the same sample as well. Study findings and constraints: Among donors, the sharing of clonotypes was expected to be influenced by sequencing depth. Owing to a small donor count, the genetic and exposure-history diversity represented was limited. Inspection by rarefaction showed sorted-subset sequencing to be incomplete despite large depth. Among a few donors, roughly 5.5% of naive CD4 clonotypes were found in common.

In germline, CDR1 is SEHNR, CDR2 FQNEAQ (reference sequence). V was cut by 1 base and J by 1 base, with 5 bases left in between. The CDR3 has 14 residues. TCRdb keeps only in-frame clones here, not all; method: immunoSEQ multiplex PCR. The sample yields roughly 1 million clones, roughly 70% seen once. Sequencing used memory CD4+ T cells sorted from blood. The subset denotes: CD45RA-negative fraction. The receptor was isolated from a man between 18 and 29 years old in good health. The chain links TRBV7-9 to TRBJ2-1; no clear D gene. CDR3: CASSLGGSYNEQFF. CDR3 sequence (DNA): TGTGCCAGCAGCTTAGGGGGTTCCTACAATGAGCAGTTCTTC.